What follows describes a single TCR beta chain. Its antigen remains unknown. The CDR3 sequence is 16 residues long. The J segment lost 4 bases and the V segment lost 3 bases, leaving 11 bases of the junction unmatched. CDR1 LNHDA and CDR2 SQIVND come from the germline V gene (reference sequence). This specimen belongs to a study of cytomegalovirus exposure and HLA in healthy donors. Primers: 60 Vbeta forward and 13 Jbeta reverse. Repertoires were generated with immunoSEQ multiplex PCR, while TCRdb's copy carries only in-frame clones and drops some. The data show about 63,000 clones, with 75% seen just once and roughly 25% held by the top ten. Points from the study as a whole: Analyses of presence/absence relied on an assumption of roughly uniform sequencing depth across donors. In a later analysis, across HLA loci, associated TCR counts were highest for DRB1, lowest for HLA-C. What a later analysis showed was that several of the most significant clusters appeared linked to common viral pathogens. When a later analysis compared HLA-associated TCR beta chains with equally common others, the HLA-associated chains turned out to be more clonally expanded and to have lower generation probabilities.

The chain joins TRBV19 to TRBJ2-7; 8 bases map to TRBD1. The receptor was derived from a woman aged 40 to 55 in good health and CMV-seropositive. Sequencing was performed on PBMCs. The CDR3 nucleotides read TGTGCCAGTAGTATGGCAGGGGGCGACGAAAGGTACGAGCAGTACTTC. This codes for CASSMAGGDERYEQYF.